This T cell receptor (beta chain) originates from a study of CD8+CD57+ T cells in acquired aplastic anemia (dated by TCRdb to the late 2010s). The study in broad terms: On average, sorted CD4+ and CD8+ cells yielded around 3.4 ug of extracted DNA, with a range of roughly 0.17 to 30 ug. CD8+CD57+ expansion was defined as a frequency above the mean frequency observed in healthy subjects.

Turning to this clonotype: The target of this receptor is not known. No qualities accompany the bases; no much larger clone lies one base away.

The CDR3 spans 15 residues, from the cysteine through the phenylalanine. The entry retains the CDR3 DNA only, 45 bases that are in frame from base 1. The germline V gene encodes CDR1 MNHNS and CDR2 SASEGT. Trimming takes 1 base from V and 7 bases from J, and the germline ends sit 11 bases apart. Broader findings and caveats from the paper: Patients and healthy controls showed no significant difference in CD8+ Simpson's diversity (P=0.060). Some 30 CD8+ CDR3 sequences were shared between patients and controls but appeared highly expressed in patients and within their immunodominant clones.

Patients chosen for sequencing had shown expansion of CD8+CD57+ cells by flow cytometry. Severe acquired aplastic anemia was diagnosed in all patients according to International Study of Aplastic Anemia and Agranulocytosis and Camitta criteria. No therapy had been received by the patients at the time of blood sampling. TCR repertoires of sorted CD4+ and CD8+ blood T cells from severe aplastic anemia patients and healthy subjects were deep-sequenced in the study. Patients were enrolled in the USA under clinicaltrials.gov protocols 00001620, 01623167, 00001397, 00071045, 00081523 and 00961064. Ficoll-Paque density gradient centrifugation was used to isolate peripheral blood mononuclear cells. CD4+ and CD8+ T cells were sorted by FACS or magnetic beads before DNA extraction. Genomic DNA was used as template for profiling of TCR beta VDJ combinations and CDR3 sequences. An Illumina HiSeq 2000 was the platform used for TCR repertoire sequencing. As for the authors' bioinformatics: Repertoires were assessed using TRBV/TRBJ rearrangement plots, CDR3 size and DJ length profiles, and Simpson's diversity index. Whichever DNA sequence was most abundant in the deep sequencing data was defined as the immunodominant clone. CDR3 amino acid sequences were screened for sharing across subjects and compared with published repertoires and the VDJdb database. TCRdb reran the public reads through fastp at Q25 and MiXCR, keeping productive beta chains. When rows share a CDR3 protein, they turn into one entry using the most common DNA and genes. None of the V and J calls come from the authors' own analysis; TCRdb made them. Present in this sample are some 170,000 distinct CDR3 sequences, around half of which were seen just once. 1.1% of the sample belongs to the ten largest clones.

This receptor was taken from a human donor with aplastic anemia. Rearrangement joined TRBV6-1 to TRBJ1-6; possibly the D gene is TRBD1, per 6 matching bases. Sequencing was performed on sorted CD4+, CD8+, or CD8+CD57+ T cells (not recorded which) from PBMCs. The DNA reads as follows: TGTGCCAGCAGTGAAGAAAGGACAGCGAATTCACCCCTCCACTTT. It encodes CASSEERTANSPLHF.